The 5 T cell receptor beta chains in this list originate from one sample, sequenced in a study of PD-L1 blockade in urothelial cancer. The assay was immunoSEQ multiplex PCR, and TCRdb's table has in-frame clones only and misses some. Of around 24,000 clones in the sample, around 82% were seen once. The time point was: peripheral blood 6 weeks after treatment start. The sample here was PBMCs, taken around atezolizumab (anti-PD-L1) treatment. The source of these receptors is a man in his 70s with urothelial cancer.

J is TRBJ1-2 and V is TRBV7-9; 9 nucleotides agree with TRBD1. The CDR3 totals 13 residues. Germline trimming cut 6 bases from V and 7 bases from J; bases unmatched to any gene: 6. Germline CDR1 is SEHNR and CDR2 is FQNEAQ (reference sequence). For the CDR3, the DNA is TGTGCCAGCAGGTCACAGGGGGCGTCTGGCTACACCTTC. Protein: CASRSQGASGYTF.

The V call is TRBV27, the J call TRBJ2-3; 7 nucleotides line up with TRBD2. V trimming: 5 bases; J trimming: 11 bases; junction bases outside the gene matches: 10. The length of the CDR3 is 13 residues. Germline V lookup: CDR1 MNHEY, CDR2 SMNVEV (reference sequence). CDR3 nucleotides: TGTGCCAGCAGTCCCCCTTATAGCGGGCAGCAGTATTTT. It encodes CASSPPYSGQQYF.

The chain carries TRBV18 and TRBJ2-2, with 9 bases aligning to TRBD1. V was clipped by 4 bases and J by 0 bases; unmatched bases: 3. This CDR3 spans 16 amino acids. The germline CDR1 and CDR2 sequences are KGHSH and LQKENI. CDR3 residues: CASSRTGDANTGELFF. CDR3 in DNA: TGTGCCAGCTCACGGACAGGGGACGCGAACACCGGGGAGCTGTTTTTT.

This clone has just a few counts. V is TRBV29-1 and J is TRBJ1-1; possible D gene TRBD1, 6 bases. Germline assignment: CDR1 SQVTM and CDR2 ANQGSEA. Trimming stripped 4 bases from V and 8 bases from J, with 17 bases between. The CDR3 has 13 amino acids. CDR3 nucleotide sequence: TGCAGCGTTGCCCGGGACACCTCATCCGAAGCTTTCTTT. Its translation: CSVARDTSSEAFF.

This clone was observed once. Here the CDR3 reads CASSLERQSHEQYF. The DNA of the CDR3 is TGTGCCAGCAGCTTAGAACGACAGAGCCACGAGCAGTACTTC. This chain connects TRBV11-1 to TRBJ2-7; TRBD1 is a possible D gene (5 bases). The CDR3 runs to 14 residues. Trimming took 1 base from V and 5 from J, leaving 12 bases between them. Looked up from germline, CDR1 is SGHAT and CDR2 is FQDESV (reference sequence).